This T cell receptor beta chain was obtained from a study of shared clonotypes between healthy human individuals. Points from the study as a whole: Measured sharing among donors was expected to vary with sequencing depth. Among non-shared clonotypes, generation probabilities were lower than among those shared by all four donors.

Looked up from germline, CDR1 is SGHNT and CDR2 is YYREEE (reference sequence). Trimming removed 1 base at V and 5 bases at J, with 6 bases between. This CDR3 has 13 amino acids. CD45RO-negative CD8 cells positively selected for CCR7 made up the naive population, which excluded terminally differentiated effector memory CD45RA+ cells. Concerning this clone: What it recognizes is unknown.

In the study's own analysis: Filtering differed because ImmunoSEQ produced junction-only sequences that carried no quality scores. Profiling relied on immunoSEQ multiplex PCR, and the TCRdb table lists in-frame clones only, not all of them. That table supplies the V and J calls and clone size; D and trimming were determined from the DNA. The sample gives around 2,100,000 clones, approximately 94% of which show up once; 1% to 1.5% is in the top ten. Sequencing input: naive CD8+ T cells sorted from blood. The clonotype was recovered from a young man in good health. This chain uses TRBV5-4 with TRBJ2-2, with D hard to call. CDR3 residues: CASSLWSTGELFF. Here the CDR3 DNA reads TGTGCCAGCAGCTTGTGGAGTACCGGGGAGCTGTTTTTT.